Following are 5 T cell receptor beta chains from one sample sequenced in a study of CD8 T cells in ankylosing spondylitis. Whole-study results and caveats: Characteristic, it appeared, of ankylosing spondylitis blood was a TCR beta motif of roughly 8 highly homologous variants.

TCRdb re-analysed the 5' RACE reads in MiXCR, keeping a single row per CDR3 protein. The data show about 800,000 distinct CDR3 sequences, approximately 12% seen once. These receptors lack a known antigen. Source material: blood, either unsorted or a sorted T cell fraction (not recorded which). The source is a male donor with ankylosing spondylitis.

This clonotype was observed a handful of times. The chain recombines TRBV20-1 with TRBJ1-5, with D unclear. CDR1 is DFQATT, CDR2 SNEGSKA, per germline (reference sequence). CDR3 length: 12 residues. The germline V and J ends were trimmed by 5 bases and 4 bases, with 9 bases remaining between them. DNA of the CDR3: TGCAGTGCTGTGACGGGAAATCAGCCCCAGCATTTT. It encodes CSAVTGNQPQHF.

This clonotype appeared a few times. This rearrangement joins TRBV20-1 to TRBJ2-7; 10 nucleotides match TRBD2. V trimming: 1 base; J trimming: 3 bases; junction bases outside the gene matches: 15. The germline gives CDR1 DFQATT, CDR2 SNEGSKA (reference sequence). This CDR3 is built from 18 residues. DNA of the CDR3: TGCAGTGCTAGAGCAGCCCCAGGTCAGCGGGAGGGAGGCTACGAGCAGTACTTC. Amino acid sequence: CSARAAPGQREGGYEQYF.

This clonotype was counted only a few times. The V and J genes are TRBV27 and TRBJ2-1; TRBD2 matches 8 bases. Trimming at V came to 3 bases and at J to 10 bases, leaving 17 bases not matched to a gene. Germline V CDR1 and CDR2: MNHEY, SMNVEV (reference sequence). The CDR3 length is 17 residues. As DNA, the CDR3 is TGTGCCAGCAGTTTTCCCACGTCCGGGACTAGGTTACAAGAGCAGTTCTTC. Protein product: CASSFPTSGTRLQEQFF.

This clonotype was seen only a few times. The chain recombines TRBV7-9 with TRBJ2-5; possibly TRBD2 for D (5 bases). The CDR3 extends over 15 amino acids. CDR1 is SEHNR and CDR2 is FQNEAQ in the germline V gene (reference sequence). V was clipped by 0 bases and J by 7 bases, with 15 bases between them. CDR3 amino acids: CASSLAGALGGTQYF. CDR3 sequence (DNA): TGTGCCAGCAGCTTAGCGGGAGCACTTGGCGGGACCCAGTACTTC.

At least ten counts were recorded for this clonotype. This rearrangement joins TRBV29-1 to TRBJ2-7, with D perhaps TRBD1 or TRBD2 (5 bases each). The CDR3 consists of 15 residues. Deletions cut 4 bases from V and 7 bases from J, with 23 bases between. The germline CDR1 and CDR2 sequences are SQVTM and ANQGSEA. CDR3 DNA sequence: TGCAGCGTTGGGTGGACGCAGGGACCCCCGAAGGAGCAGTACTTC. Its protein is CSVGWTQGPPKEQYF.